The 31 T cell receptor beta chains in this list originate from one sample, sequenced in a study of graft-versus-host responses after intestinal transplantation. These receptors lack a known antigen. TCRdb keeps only in-frame clones here, not all; method: immunoSEQ multiplex PCR. The sample holds over 65,000 clones, 75% to 95% seen once. The specimen comprised unstimulated CD8+ T cells sorted from spleen or lymph node cells, sampled before transplant. Source of these receptors: a human donor who was the organ donor for an intestinal transplant.

The chain recombines TRBV7-9 with TRBJ1-4; 8 bases line up with TRBD1. The germline V gene encodes CDR1 SEHNR and CDR2 FQNEAQ (reference sequence). The CDR3 extends over 17 amino acids. The V and J ends lost 5 bases and 0 bases, in that order; junction bases with no gene match: 8. The CDR3 spells CASSTDRGKSTNEKLFF. The DNA for the CDR3 is TGTGCCAGCAGCACTGACAGGGGAAAGTCAACTAATGAAAAACTGTTTTTT.

This chain connects TRBV4-2 to TRBJ2-1, with 12 bases identical to TRBD2. This CDR3 is built from 16 residues. The V gene end was trimmed by 0 bases and the J gene end by 7 bases; junction bases not matched to a gene: 4. Germline loops: CDR1 LGHNA, CDR2 YNFKEQ. CDR3 residues: CASSQEPSGGVNEQFF. DNA for the CDR3: TGTGCCAGCAGCCAAGAGCCTAGCGGGGGGGTAAATGAGCAGTTCTTC.

This clone was counted a few times. This chain connects TRBV10-3 to TRBJ1-6; 11 bases agree with TRBD1. CDR3 length: 14 amino acids. Germline loops: CDR1 ENHRY, CDR2 SYGVKD. Germline trimming cut 9 bases from V and 7 bases from J; bases unmatched to any gene: 5. This CDR3 reads CAMDRGQENSPLHF. The CDR3 region has the DNA TGTGCCATGGACAGGGGGCAAGAGAATTCACCCCTCCACTTT.

The CDR3, as DNA: TGTGCCAGCAGCAGGGGGCCCTGGAATCAGCCCCAGCATTTT. Protein: CASSRGPWNQPQHF. The J gene is TRBJ1-5, the V gene TRBV4-2, with TRBD1 matching 7 bases. The CDR3 consists of 14 residues. The germline V gene encodes CDR1 LGHNA and CDR2 YNFKEQ. V shed 5 bases, J shed 4 bases, and the junction held 5 bases outside the gene matches.

V usage is TRBV6-1 and J usage is TRBJ2-1; 16 bases fit TRBD2. The CDR3 runs 19 residues. CDR1 MNHNS and CDR2 SASEGT come from the germline V gene. V lost 4 bases to trimming and J lost 8 bases; unmatched junction nucleotides: 14. CDR3 amino acids: CASSGDDPGLAGGPDEQFF. In DNA, the CDR3 is TGTGCCAGCAGTGGAGACGACCCGGGACTAGCGGGAGGGCCGGATGAGCAGTTCTTC.

The V and J genes are TRBV2 and TRBJ2-1; D perhaps matches TRBD2 (6 bases). V gave up 3 bases and J gave up 5 bases, with 14 bases separating them. Germline loops: CDR1 SNHLY, CDR2 FYNNEI. The CDR3 runs to 15 residues. The CDR3 bases are TGTGCCAGCAGTGACCTAGCGACTCAAAACAATGAGCAGTTCTTC. This translates into CASSDLATQNNEQFF.

The chain links TRBV19 to TRBJ2-1; D is unclear. CDR1 LNHDA and CDR2 SQIVND come from the germline V gene (reference sequence). This CDR3 is built from 13 residues. Between the trimmed V and J ends, which lost 3 bases and 5 bases, there was a span of 8 bases. DNA of the CDR3: TGTGCCAGTAGTATTGAGGAAAACAATGAGCAGTTCTTC. Translation: CASSIEENNEQFF. The full variable domain, in which reference TRBV19 and TRBJ2-1 provide the parts outside the CDR3, is DGGITQSPKYLFRKEGQNVTLSCEQNLNHDAMYWYRQDPGQGLRLIYYSQIVNDFQKGDIAEGYSVSREKKESFPLTVTSAQKNPTAFYLCASSIEENNEQFFGPGTRLTVL.

The chain recombines TRBV6-1 with TRBJ1-1, with 9 bases aligning to TRBD1. The CDR3 covers 17 residues. Trimming removed 2 bases from V and 0 bases from J; junction bases left unmatched: 7. CDR1 is MNHNS, CDR2 SASEGT, per germline. CDR3 sequence (DNA): TGTGCCAGCAGTGAAAACAGGGGGCTTTTCCTGAACACTGAAGCTTTCTTT. Encoded protein: CASSENRGLFLNTEAFF.

The chain recombines TRBV19 with TRBJ2-2; 8 bases line up with TRBD2. Germline CDR1 LNHDA, CDR2 SQIVND (reference sequence). The CDR3 is 16 residues long. Germline trimming cut 5 bases from V and 4 bases from J; bases unmatched to any gene: 9. Here the CDR3 reads CASSPILAEGTGELFF. CDR3 coding DNA: TGTGCCAGTAGTCCGATACTAGCGGAGGGCACCGGGGAGCTGTTTTTT.

The CDR3 loop reads CAIQGLGTEAFF. The CDR3 nucleotides read TGTGCCATACAGGGGTTGGGAACTGAAGCTTTCTTT. This chain connects TRBV6-1 to TRBJ1-1; 7 nucleotides match TRBD1. The CDR3 spans 12 residues. In germline, CDR1 is MNHNS, CDR2 SASEGT. The trim removed 10 bases at V and 5 bases at J, leaving 7 bases unmatched.

As DNA, the CDR3 is TGTGCCATCAGCGCGGGACAGGGGATCAATCAGCCCCAGCATTTT. It translates to CAISAGQGINQPQHF. V gene TRBV10-3 combines with J gene TRBJ1-5, with 10 positions matching TRBD1. The CDR3 runs 15 residues. CDR1 and CDR2 (germline): ENHRY, SYGVKD. The J segment lost 3 bases and the V segment lost 6 bases, leaving 5 bases of the junction unmatched.

The chain joins TRBV5-1 to TRBJ1-2; D unclear. CDR1 is SGHRS and CDR2 is YFSETQ in the germline V gene. The V and J ends lost 4 bases and 8 bases respectively, with 12 bases between them. The CDR3 is 12 residues long. The DNA for the CDR3 is TGCGCCAGCAGCCTCACCGGGAGCGGCTACACCTTC. It yields the protein CASSLTGSGYTF. Using reference TRBV5-1 and TRBJ1-2 for the parts outside the CDR3, the full variable domain is KAGVTQTPRYLIKTRGQQVTLSCSPISGHRSVSWYQQTPGQGLQFLFEYFSETQRNKGNFPGRFSGRQFSNSRSEMNVSTLELGDSALYLCASSLTGSGYTFGSGTRLTVV.

This sequence joins TRBV7-9 and TRBJ1-1; TRBD1 is a possible D gene (6 bases). Per the germline V gene, CDR1 is SEHNR and CDR2 is FQNEAQ (reference sequence). With 2 bases removed from V and 5 bases from J, the gap between germline ends came to 9 bases. The CDR3 is made up of 13 amino acids. The CDR3 loop reads CASSLNRETEAFF. CDR3 DNA sequence: TGTGCCAGCAGCTTAAACAGGGAGACTGAAGCTTTCTTT.

V usage is TRBV4-1 and J usage is TRBJ2-7; 7 bases align to TRBD1. Germline CDR1 and CDR2: MGHRA and YSYEKL. The length of the CDR3 is 12 residues. V lost 1 base to trimming and J lost 6 bases; unmatched junction nucleotides: 0. CDR3 in DNA: TGCGCCAGCAGCCAAGCAGGGGGCGAGCAGTACTTC. It specifies CASSQAGGEQYF.

The rearrangement uses TRBV7-8 and TRBJ2-7, with a weak D call TRBD1 (6 bases). V lost 1 base, J lost 0 bases, and 7 bases lay in between. Germline CDR1 and CDR2: SGHVS and FQNEAQ. The CDR3 extends over 14 amino acids. The CDR3 DNA is TGTGCCAGCAGCTTAGTGGACAGCTCCTACGAGCAGTACTTC. It specifies CASSLVDSSYEQYF.

The V call is TRBV5-5, the J call TRBJ1-2; no definite D call. The CDR3 loop spans 15 amino acids. Trimming removed 4 bases at V and 3 bases at J, with 16 bases between. Germline CDR1 SGHKS, CDR2 YYEKEE (reference sequence). CDR3 sequence: CASSLGLAADYGYTF. CDR3 coding DNA: TGTGCCAGCAGCCTCGGACTGGCGGCCGACTATGGCTACACCTTC.

This CDR3 is CSVEISYGERYEQYF. The CDR3 nucleotides are TGCAGCGTTGAAATTTCTTACGGAGAGCGTTACGAGCAGTACTTC. V gene TRBV29-1 combines with J gene TRBJ2-7; D unclear. This CDR3 is built from 15 residues. Germline V gives CDR1 SQVTM, CDR2 ANQGSEA. The germline V and J ends were trimmed by 2 bases and 4 bases, with 18 bases remaining between them.

This clone has only one observation. The gene calls are TRBV5-4 and TRBJ2-7, with TRBD2 matching over 10 bases. Germline CDR1 is SGHNT and CDR2 is YYREEE (reference sequence). Unmatched junction bases numbered 7, after V lost 1 base and J lost 3 bases. The CDR3 has 16 residues. CDR3 residues: CASSLSLAGANYEQYF. In DNA form, the CDR3 reads TGTGCCAGCAGCTTGTCGCTAGCGGGAGCCAACTACGAGCAGTACTTC.

The rearrangement joins TRBV6-1 to TRBJ1-5; TRBD1 is a possible D gene (5 bases). Looked up from germline, CDR1 is MNHNS and CDR2 is SASEGT. V dropped 1 base and J dropped 7 bases, with 11 bases sitting between them. The CDR3 consists of 14 residues. Written as DNA, the CDR3 is TGTGCCAGCAGTGAAGGGTACGGGGGGCAGCCCCAGCATTTT. The encoded protein is CASSEGYGGQPQHF.

The chain has TRBV7-9 and TRBJ1-2, with 10 nucleotides matching TRBD1. CDR3 length: 16 residues. V dropped 4 bases and J dropped 3; count of bases not matched to a gene: 8. Germline CDR1 and CDR2: SEHNR and FQNEAQ (reference sequence). The CDR3 loop is CASSSNPGTGDYGYTF. The CDR3 nucleotides read TGTGCCAGCAGCTCGAATCCCGGGACAGGGGACTATGGCTACACCTTC.

The CDR3 DNA follows: TGTGCCAGCAGTTTAACTTACCAGGGAGGCTACGAGCAGTACTTC. This translates into CASSLTYQGGYEQYF. The V gene is TRBV27, the J gene TRBJ2-7, with D perhaps TRBD2 (6 bases). V was clipped by 2 bases and J by 3 bases, with 14 bases between them. The length of the CDR3 is 15 residues. CDR1 and CDR2 from the germline V gene are MNHEY and SMNVEV (reference sequence).

The chain is built from TRBV28 and TRBJ2-7; D is perhaps TRBD1 (6 bases). CDR1 is MDHEN, CDR2 SYDVKM, per germline. The V end lost 5 bases, the J end lost 2 bases, and 22 bases lay between the germline ends. The CDR3 runs to 17 residues. In nucleotides, the CDR3 is TGTGCCAGCAGTAACCAGGGCCAGCGGACAGCTACCTACGAGCAGTACTTC. This sequence encodes CASSNQGQRTATYEQYF.

The chain employs TRBV4-3 and TRBJ2-5; tentatively, D is TRBD2 (5 bases). The CDR3 spans 14 residues. V was trimmed by 1 base and J by 0 bases, leaving 6 bases between them. Germline V lookup: CDR1 LGHNA, CDR2 YSLEER. The CDR3 region is CASSQVSDQETQYF. The CDR3 DNA reads as TGCGCCAGCAGCCAAGTTAGCGACCAAGAGACCCAGTACTTC.

V and J are TRBV9 and TRBJ1-1; perhaps TRBD1 as D (5 bases). Germline CDR1 reads SGDLS; CDR2 reads YYNGEE. CDR3 length: 14 amino acids. The V and J ends lost 0 bases and 5 bases respectively, with 11 bases between them. The CDR3 sequence is CASSVGPGSTEAFF. The CDR3 coding sequence is TGTGCCAGCAGCGTAGGCCCAGGGAGTACTGAAGCTTTCTTT.

The chain is built from TRBV7-9 and TRBJ2-3; 10 bases are a match to TRBD1. V gave up 3 bases and J gave up 2 bases; unmatched junction bases: 2. This CDR3 spans 15 amino acids. Germline lookup yields CDR1 SEHNR and CDR2 FQNEAQ (reference sequence). CDR3 region: CASSFGTGDTDTQYF. CDR3 bases: TGTGCCAGCAGCTTTGGGACAGGGGACACAGATACGCAGTATTTT.

The chain links TRBV5-3 to TRBJ2-7; D may be TRBD2 (7 bases). TRBV5-3 is designated an ORF whose function remains uncertain. Trimming took off 0 bases at V and 5 bases at J, with 18 bases between the two ends. This CDR3 comprises 16 residues. The CDR3 loop reads CARSLDVRGPIHEQYF. The CDR3 DNA reads TGTGCCAGAAGCTTGGATGTGCGGGGGCCGATCCACGAGCAGTACTTC.

This clone was detected only once. The rearrangement joins TRBV5-1 to TRBJ2-7, with D possibly called TRBD1 or TRBD2 (5 bases each). The germline V gene has CDR1 SGHRS and CDR2 YFSETQ. V gave up 7 bases and J gave up 6 bases, with 14 bases separating them. The CDR3 length is 12 residues. Here the CDR3 reads CASGTAQGEQYF. CDR3 sequence (DNA): TGCGCCAGCGGGACGGCCCAGGGCGAGCAGTACTTC.

The J gene is TRBJ1-1, the V gene TRBV7-9; unclear D gene. In germline, CDR1 is SEHNR, CDR2 FQNEAQ (reference sequence). The CDR3 consists of 14 residues. Trimming cost V 1 base and J 0 bases, with 6 bases left between them. The CDR3 DNA reads as TGTGCCAGCAGCTTAGAGCCGATGAACACTGAAGCTTTCTTT. Translation: CASSLEPMNTEAFF.

The chain uses TRBV5-6 and TRBJ2-2, with D possibly being TRBD1 or TRBD2 (6 bases each). Germline CDR1 reads SGHDT; CDR2 reads YYEEEE. Between the trimmed V and J ends, which lost 0 bases and 5 bases, there was a span of 11 bases. This CDR3 comprises 15 residues. The CDR3 is CASSLGWGATGELFF. The CDR3 nucleotides are TGTGCCAGCAGCTTGGGTTGGGGGGCGACCGGGGAGCTGTTTTTT.

V and J are TRBV7-3 and TRBJ1-6; 7 positions agree with TRBD1. The trim removed 0 bases at V and 6 bases at J, leaving 11 bases unmatched. The germline V gene has CDR1 SGHTA and CDR2 FQGTGA. The CDR3 runs 18 residues. As DNA, the CDR3 is TGTGCCAGCAGCTTAACGGCACCTCGGGACAGTGCTAATTCACCCCTCCACTTT. Its translation: CASSLTAPRDSANSPLHF. The whole variable domain, remainder taken from reference TRBV7-3 and TRBJ1-6, is GAGVSQTPSNKVTEKGKYVELRCDPISGHTALYWYRQSLGQGPEFLIYFQGTGAADDSGLPNDRFFAVRPEGSVSTLKIQRTERGDSAVYLCASSLTAPRDSANSPLHFGNGTRLTVT.

About this clone itself: Compared with germline, one end of the junction differs, possibly owing to a read error. This chain connects TRBV9 to TRBJ2-1; D may be TRBD1 (6 bases). Germline V gene sequence: CDR1 SGDLS, CDR2 YYNGEE. This CDR3 spans 16 amino acids. The CDR3 loop reads CASSSSRSTGYHEQFF. The DNA of the CDR3 is TGTGCCAGCAGCTCAAGTAGGTCGACAGGCTACCATGAGCAGTTCTTC. Full variable domain (outside the CDR3, taken from reference TRBV9 and TRBJ2-1): DSGVTQTPKHLITATGQRVTLRCSPRSGDLSVYWYQQSLDQGLQFLIQYYNGEERAKGNILERFSAQQFPDLHSELNLSSLELGDSALYFCASSSSRSTGYHEQFFGPGTRLTVL.